This T cell receptor beta chain stems from a study of cytomegalovirus exposure and HLA in healthy donors. Background on the study: Of all 400 or so donors who were genotyped, under 90% belonged to the Caucasian-associated ancestry cluster.

Trimming at V came to 0 bases and at J to 1 base, leaving 9 bases not matched to a gene. Germline V gene lookup returns CDR1 LNHNV and CDR2 YYDKDF (reference sequence). The CDR3 sequence is 18 residues long. On this clone: Its antigen is still unknown.

Findings of the study overall: With later analysis, a missense DCLRE1C variant became linked to TCR beta V- and J-gene trimming. In terms of immune exposure information, only CMV serostatus was available. Previous analysis showed most TCR beta V segments were productive about 87% or about 30% of the time.

The PCR had 60 Vbeta and 13 Jbeta primers. The table came from immunoSEQ multiplex PCR; TCRdb's copy has only in-frame clones and leaves some out. The data contain about 180,000 clones, more than 60% of them singletons. The sequenced sample consisted of PBMCs. This clonotype was sampled from a man aged 18 to 30 in good health and CMV-seronegative. J is TRBJ2-3 and V is TRBV15, with 8 bases matching TRBD2. CDR3 in amino acids: CATSRDPVGREGTDTQYF. CDR3 nucleotides: TGTGCCACCAGCAGAGATCCGGTGGGGCGGGAGGGCACAGATACGCAGTATTTT.